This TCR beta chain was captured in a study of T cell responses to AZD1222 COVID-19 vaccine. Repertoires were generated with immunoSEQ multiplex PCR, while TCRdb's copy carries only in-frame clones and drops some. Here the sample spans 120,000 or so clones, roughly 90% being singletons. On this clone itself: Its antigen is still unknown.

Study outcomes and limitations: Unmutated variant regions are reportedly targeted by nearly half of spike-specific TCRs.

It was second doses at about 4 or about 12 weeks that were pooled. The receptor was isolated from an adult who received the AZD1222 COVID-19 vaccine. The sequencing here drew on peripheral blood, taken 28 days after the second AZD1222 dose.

The CDR3 DNA reads TGCGCCAGCAGCCAAGCGGGGGGCTACACCTTC. Translation gives CASSQAGGYTF. This chain joins TRBV4-1 and TRBJ1-2; D not certain. Germline V gives CDR1 MGHRA, CDR2 YSYEKL. The CDR3 runs 11 residues. The ends were cut back, 1 base at V and 8 bases at J, with 5 bases in the middle.